This T cell receptor beta chain was documented in a study of blood T cell repertoires in COVID-19. Study summary: Acute-phase and convalescent COVID-19 samples originated in the United States, Italy and Spain. PBMCs, B-cell-depleted T cells, or T cells provided the cDNA or gDNA that made up the material.

Trimming removed 4 bases from V and 6 bases from J, with 15 bases in between. The CDR3 is 14 amino acids. CDR1 and CDR2 from the germline V gene are SGHRS and YFSETQ. As processed by the authors: Estimates of nucleated cell counts were drawn from the amplification of reference gene primers. Clones were sequenced by immunoSEQ multiplex PCR, and TCRdb holds only the in-frame ones, with some missing. Clonal size and the V and J genes are those of that table, whereas D and trimming came from the DNA. Of around 180,000 clones listed, 80% to 90% are singletons. The rearrangement joins TRBV5-1 to TRBJ2-3; D may be TRBD1 (6 bases). Specimen: peripheral blood. The clonotype comes from a man in his 70s with active or convalescent COVID-19. DNA for the CDR3: TGCGCCAGCAGCCTACAGGGAATGTGGGATACGCAGTATTTT. This sequence encodes CASSLQGMWDTQYF.